These 10 T cell receptor beta chains came from one sample sequenced in a study of shared clonotypes between healthy human individuals. The assay was immunoSEQ multiplex PCR, and TCRdb's table has in-frame clones only and misses some. The table has hundreds of thousands of clones, around 78% seen once. Material: memory CD4+ T cells sorted from blood. Stated subset: CD45RA-negative fraction. All receptors come from a woman aged 25 to 39 in good health.

This clone was detected many times. This sequence joins TRBV19 and TRBJ2-1; 10 bases match TRBD2. Germline V gene sequence: CDR1 LNHDA, CDR2 SQIVND (reference sequence). The trim removed 5 bases at V and 2 bases at J, leaving 3 bases unmatched. The CDR3 is made up of 15 amino acids. The CDR3 loop reads CASSSLAGAYNEQFF. The CDR3 DNA sequence: TGTGCCAGTAGTTCGCTAGCGGGGGCCTACAATGAGCAGTTCTTC.

The chain uses TRBV11-2 and TRBJ1-3, with D unclear. This CDR3 is built from 16 residues. CDR1 is SGHAT, CDR2 FQNNGV, per germline. Deletions cut 3 bases from V and 1 base from J, with 13 bases between. The CDR3 is CASSFGRVESGNTIYF. DNA for the CDR3: TGTGCCAGCAGCTTCGGGCGGGTTGAATCTGGAAACACCATATATTTT. Using reference TRBV11-2 and TRBJ1-3 for the parts outside the CDR3, the full variable domain is EAGVAQSPRYKIIEKRQSVAFWCNPISGHATLYWYQQILGQGPKLLIQFQNNGVVDDSQLPKDRFSAERLKGVDSTLKIQPAKLEDSAVYLCASSFGRVESGNTIYFGEGSWLTVV.

V gene TRBV5-1 combines with J gene TRBJ2-2; possibly TRBD1 or TRBD2 for D (5 bases each). Deletions cut 7 bases from V and 6 bases from J, with 19 bases between. Germline CDR1 reads SGHRS; CDR2 reads YFSETQ. CDR3 size: 15 residues. This chain's CDR3 is CASPRPGTHAGELFF. The CDR3 coding sequence is TGCGCCAGCCCCCGCCCAGGGACCCACGCCGGGGAGCTGTTTTTT.

Of note for this clone: Different DNA sequences within this sample yield the same CDR3. This chain links TRBV7-2 with TRBJ2-3; D gene unclear. Trimming pared 1 base from V and 2 bases from J, leaving 10 bases between. Germline V CDR1 and CDR2: SGHTA, FQGNSA. The CDR3 totals 15 residues. This CDR3 is CASSLVALITDTQYF. The CDR3 DNA is TGTGCCAGCAGCTTAGTCGCCCTAATCACAGATACGCAGTATTTT. Combining the CDR3 with reference TRBV7-2 and TRBJ2-3 gives the whole variable domain GAGVSQSPSNKVTEKGKDVELRCDPISGHTALYWYRQSLGQGLEFLIYFQGNSAPDKSGLPSDRFSAERTGGSVSTLTIQRTQQEDSAVYLCASSLVALITDTQYFGPGTRLTVL.

This chain joins TRBV10-1 and TRBJ2-4; no clear D. CDR3 length: 13 residues. Germline V gene sequence: CDR1 WNHNN, CDR2 SYGVQD (reference sequence). The V end was cut by 5 bases, the J end by 8 bases, with 13 bases between. DNA for the CDR3: TGCGCCAGCAGTTGGACCCAGCAGGACATTCAGTACTTC. Encoded protein: CASSWTQQDIQYF.

The V gene is TRBV5-4, the J gene TRBJ2-3; D is tentatively TRBD1 or TRBD2 (5 bases each). The CDR3 has 15 amino acids. V shed 3 bases and J shed 1 base, with 12 bases lying between them. Looked up from germline, CDR1 is SGHNT and CDR2 is YYREEE (reference sequence). The CDR3 sequence is CASSSLRDGTDTQYF. The CDR3 DNA is TGTGCCAGCAGCTCCCTGAGGGACGGCACAGATACGCAGTATTTT.

The chain links TRBV7-6 to TRBJ2-1; 7 nucleotides line up with TRBD2. V trimming: 1 base; J trimming: 9 bases; junction bases outside the gene matches: 9. The CDR3 is 15 amino acids. Germline loops: CDR1 SGHVS, CDR2 FNYEAQ. CDR3 protein: CASSLGVGGKSEQFF. CDR3 DNA sequence: TGTGCCAGCAGCTTAGGGGTGGGAGGGAAGAGTGAGCAGTTCTTC.

J is TRBJ2-3 and V is TRBV5-1; the D gene is possibly TRBD2 (5 bases). Germline CDR1 and CDR2: SGHRS and YFSETQ. Trimming pared 4 bases from V and 3 bases from J, leaving 18 bases between. The CDR3 has 16 amino acids. The CDR3 DNA follows: TGCGCCAGCAGCCCAACCAGCGGCGGCGGGACAGATACGCAGTATTTT. Translation: CASSPTSGGGTDTQYF.

This rearrangement joins TRBV18 to TRBJ2-2; no clear D. The germline V and J ends were trimmed by 3 bases and 1 base, with 9 bases remaining between them. Germline CDR1 is KGHSH and CDR2 is LQKENI. This CDR3 is 15 amino acids long. DNA for the CDR3: TGTGCCAGCTCACCCTCTCTCGGGAACACCGGGGAGCTGTTTTTT. It encodes CASSPSLGNTGELFF.

The chain links TRBV9 to TRBJ2-3, with D perhaps matching TRBD2 (6 bases). This CDR3 is built from 15 residues. Germline V gene sequence: CDR1 SGDLS, CDR2 YYNGEE. V was cut by 3 bases and J by 3 bases, with 14 bases left in between. The CDR3 DNA reads as TGTGCCAGCAGCGCCCCAGGCGGAGGGACAGATACGCAGTATTTT. It specifies CASSAPGGGTDTQYF.